The rows below give T cell receptor beta chains drawn from one sample of a study of regulatory T cells in long-lasting Graves disease. MiXCR, run by TCRdb on the multiplex PCR reads, gives a single entry per CDR3 protein. The table shows some 340,000 distinct CDR3 sequences, with roughly 24% occurring only once. The specimen was peripheral blood mononuclear cells (PBMCs), collected when the disease was refractory, from a patient treated with antithyroid drugs. The receptor source for this set is a woman between 35 and 50 years old with Graves disease. Both conserved end residues are part of each CDR3. Fields, in order: J gene, D gene, clone size, V gene, CDR3 DNA, CDR3 protein. The D gene is left open where the match is weak. Some rows have no size entry. The others give once, few or many, or a class for an expanded clone.

TRBJ2-2 | . | few | TRBV11-2 | TGTGCCAGCAGCTTATTCGCCCGGACGGAAACTTTAGGGGAGCTGTTTTTT | CASSLFARTETLGELFF
TRBJ2-5 | TRBD2 | few | TRBV20-1 | TGCAGTGCTAGAAAACCGGGACTAGCAGAAGAGACCCAGTACTTC | CSARKPGLAEETQYF
TRBJ1-1 | . | many | TRBV15 | TGTGCCACCAGCCGGGACATGAACACTGAAGCTTTCTTT | CATSRDMNTEAFF
TRBJ2-4 | TRBD1 | many | TRBV20-1 | TGCAGTGCTAGAGATTACAGGGGGATAGCCAAAAACATTCAGTACTTC | CSARDYRGIAKNIQYF
TRBJ2-4 | TRBD2 | . | TRBV7-9 | TGTGCCAGCAGCTTAGCGGCGGGAGGAAACTTAGCCAAAAACATTCAGTACTTC | CASSLAAGGNLAKNIQYF
TRBJ2-2 | . | . | TRBV20-1 | TGCAGTGCTAGAGACGGGGCAGGGGCTGGGGAGCTGTTTTTT | CSARDGAGAGELFF
TRBJ2-1 | TRBD2 | . | TRBV2 | TGTGCCAGCAGTGTAGCGGGAGGGTCCTACAATGAGCAGTTCTTC | CASSVAGGSYNEQFF
TRBJ2-7 | TRBD1 | . | TRBV20-1 | TGCAGTGCTGCGGGACAGGTACTCTACGAGCAGTACTTC | CSAAGQVLYEQYF
TRBJ1-1 | . | many | TRBV7-9 | TGTGCCAGCAGCCCAATTACAGACACTGAAGCTTTCTTT | CASSPITDTEAFF
TRBJ2-5 | . | many | TRBV2 | TGTGCCAGCAGCTTCCCGCGGGAGACCCAGTACTTC | CASSFPRETQYF
TRBJ1-1 | . | many | TRBV27 | TGTGCCAGCAGTTTATCGAGGTTTACTGAAGCTTTCTTT | CASSLSRFTEAFF
TRBJ2-3 | . | . | TRBV6-1 | TGTGCCAGCAGCCCCGGGACACGATTCACAGATACGCAGTATTTT | CASSPGTRFTDTQYF
TRBJ1-1 | TRBD1 | many | TRBV2 | TGTGCCAGCAAGACAGGGGCGGGCACTGAAGCTTTCTTT | CASKTGAGTEAFF
TRBJ2-7 | TRBD1 | . | TRBV5-1 | TGCGCCAGCAGCCCCTGGACAGGGGCCTACGAGCAGTACTTC | CASSPWTGAYEQYF
TRBJ2-5 | TRBD2 | many | TRBV27 | TGTGCCAGCGGTCGGACTAGCGGGAGTCTAGAGACCCAGTACTTC | CASGRTSGSLETQYF
TRBJ2-1 | TRBD2 | many | TRBV2 | TGTGCCAGCCCAGCACCGGGACTAGCGGGAGGGGGTTTCACCAATGAGCAGTTCTTC | CASPAPGLAGGGFTNEQFF
TRBJ1-2 | . | many | TRBV2 | TGTGCCAGCAGCGGGTCGCTTGGCTACACCTTC | CASSGSLGYTF
TRBJ2-1 | TRBD2 | few | TRBV24-1 | TGTGCCACCATCACACCCGGCACTAGCGGCTCGGGAGAGCAGTTCTTC | CATITPGTSGSGEQFF
TRBJ2-5 | . | many | TRBV28 | TGTGCCAGTTACAGGTTCCAAGAGACCCAGTACTTC | CASYRFQETQYF
TRBJ2-7 | TRBD2 | . | TRBV5-1 | TGCGCCAGCAGCCCGTTAGCGGGAGCCAACTACGAGCAGTACTTC | CASSPLAGANYEQYF
TRBJ2-1 | TRBD1 | . | TRBV6-2/TRBV6-3 | TGTGCCAGCAGACCTACAGGGGGCGGAAATGAGCAGTTCTTC | CASRPTGGGNEQFF
TRBJ2-7 | TRBD1 | . | TRBV20-1 | TGCAGTGCTAGAGACGATGGACAGGGGAGGTACGAGCAGTACTTC | CSARDDGQGRYEQYF
TRBJ2-3 | TRBD2 | . | TRBV10-1 | TGCGCCAGCAGCGAACTTGGACTAGCGGGAACAGATACGCAGTATTTT | CASSELGLAGTDTQYF
TRBJ2-2 | TRBD2 | . | TRBV7-9 | TGTGCCAGCAGCTTAAGAGGGACTAGCGGGGACACCGGGGAGCTGTTTTTT | CASSLRGTSGDTGELFF
TRBJ2-2 | . | . | TRBV6-2/TRBV6-3 | TGTGCCAGCAGTTCCCCCTCCGGGATAGTACCCGGGGAGCTGTTTTTT | CASSSPSGIVPGELFF
TRBJ2-1 | . | . | TRBV3-1 | TGTGCCAGCAGCCTAGTAGGGGGAGTAGGCGATGAGCAGTTCTTC | CASSLVGGVGDEQFF
TRBJ1-4 | . | many | TRBV10-3 | TGTGCCATCCAAGAAACGAAGGGTGCAACACTGTTTTTT | CAIQETKGATLFF
TRBJ1-5 | . | many | TRBV2 | TGTGCCAGCAGTGAAGAATACGGCAATCAGCCCCAGCATTTT | CASSEEYGNQPQHF
TRBJ1-1 | . | . | TRBV5-1 | TGCGCCAGCAGCCATGCCAAGACACCTATGAACACTGAAGCTTTCTTT | CASSHAKTPMNTEAFF
TRBJ1-1 | . | many | TRBV11-2 | TGTGCCAGCAGTTTAACAGGGTACACTGAAGCTTTCTTT | CASSLTGYTEAFF
TRBJ2-2 | TRBD1 | few | TRBV7-9 | TGTGCCAGCAGCTTGACAGGGGGCGGAAACACCGGGGAGCTGTTTTTT | CASSLTGGGNTGELFF
TRBJ2-3 | . | many | TRBV20-1 | TGCAGTGCTAGATATCTAGCGAGAATGGGGGATACGCAGTATTTT | CSARYLARMGDTQYF
TRBJ2-2 | . | few | TRBV12-5 | TGTGCTAGTGGTTTGATCCTTCGAGGCAGTCTCGCGAACACCGGGGAGCTGTTTTTT | CASGLILRGSLANTGELFF
TRBJ2-5 | TRBD1 | few | TRBV5-5 | TGTGCCAGCAGGAGGGACAGGCTCCGTTTCCCCCAAGAGACCCAGTACTTC | CASRRDRLRFPQETQYF
TRBJ1-1 | . | few | TRBV30 | TGTGCCTGGAGTGGTGGGGTCGATCGGGCTGAAGCTTTCTTT | CAWSGGVDRAEAFF
TRBJ2-5 | . | many | TRBV9 | TGTGCCAGCAGCACATCATTACGGGAGACCCAGTACTTC | CASSTSLRETQYF
TRBJ1-1 | . | many | TRBV6-1 | TGTGCCAGCACTTCGAACACTGAAGCTTTCTTT | CASTSNTEAFF
TRBJ1-6 | TRBD1 | few | TRBV20-1 | TGCAGTGCTAGGACTGTATGGGACAGGGGCAAGTCACCCCTCCACTTT | CSARTVWDRGKSPLHF
TRBJ2-7 | . | few | TRBV5-8 | TGTGCCAGCAGTTGGGGGGGGACAGAGTCCTACGAGCAGTACTTC | CASSWGGTESYEQYF
TRBJ1-2 | . | . | TRBV5-6 | TGTGCCAGCAGCTTTGGACAAGTTATTCGTGGCTACACCTTC | CASSFGQVIRGYTF
TRBJ2-7 | . | few | TRBV6-1 | TGTGCCAGCCGTGGGGGGCTCTACGAGCAGTACTTC | CASRGGLYEQYF
TRBJ2-5 | TRBD2 | many | TRBV15 | TGTGCCACCAGCAGAGGAGGGAGGCTAGCGGGAGGGGAGACCCAGTACTTC | CATSRGGRLAGGETQYF